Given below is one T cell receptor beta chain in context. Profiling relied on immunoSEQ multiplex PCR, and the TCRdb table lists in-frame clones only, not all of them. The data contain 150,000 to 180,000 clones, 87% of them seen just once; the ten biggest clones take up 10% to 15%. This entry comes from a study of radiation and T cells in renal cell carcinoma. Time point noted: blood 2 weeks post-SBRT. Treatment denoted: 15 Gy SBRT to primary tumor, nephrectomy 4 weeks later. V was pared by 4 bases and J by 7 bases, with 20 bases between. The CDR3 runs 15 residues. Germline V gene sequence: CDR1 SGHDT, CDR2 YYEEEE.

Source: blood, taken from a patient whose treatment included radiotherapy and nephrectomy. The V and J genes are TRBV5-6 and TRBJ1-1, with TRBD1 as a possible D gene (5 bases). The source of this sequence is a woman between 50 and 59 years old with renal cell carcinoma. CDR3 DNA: TGTGCCAGCAGCCCCGGCGGATGGGGGTCCGATGAAGCTTTCTTT. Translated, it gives CASSPGGWGSDEAFF. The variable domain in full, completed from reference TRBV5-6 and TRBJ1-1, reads DAGVTQSPTHLIKTRGQQVTLRCSPKSGHDTVSWYQQALGQGPQFIFQYYEEEERQRGNFPDRFSGHQFPNYSSELNVNALLLGDSALYLCASSPGGWGSDEAFFGQGTRLTVV.